This is a list of T cell receptor beta chains from one sample in a study of OX40 agonist ivuxolimab in advanced cancers. TCRdb keeps only in-frame clones here, not all; method: immunoSEQ multiplex PCR. The sample records about 34,000 clones, 92% being singletons. This specimen consisted of CD4+ or CD8+ T cells sorted from blood, obtained in a trial of the OX40 agonist ivuxolimab. The receptors originated from an adult with an advanced solid tumor such as melanoma, head and neck, liver or kidney cancer. The conserved cysteine and the conserved F or W are not part of the CDR3 here. The order of the fields is J gene, V gene, CDR3 protein.

TRBJ1-2 TRBV21-1 ASSKKGSAYGYT
TRBJ2-1 TRBV7-9 ASSLTGTAPNEQF
TRBJ1-1 TRBV6-5 ASTEWGGGLAF
TRBJ1-1 TRBV6-6 ASNADRPTEAF
TRBJ1-3 TRBV28 ASRNLGGEGSGNTIY
TRBJ2-7 TRBV10-3 AISDGTSGSSYEQY
TRBJ2-6 TRBV28 ASRVLGQGITGANVLT
TRBJ1-2 TRBV28 ASSLGRYGYT
NA TRBV6-1 ASSEWLSGGAYEQY
TRBJ2-5 TRBV6-1 ASSEVPGARETQY
TRBJ2-3 TRBV10-3 ATRSSGVGTDTQY
TRBJ1-2 TRBV9 ASSVGTGYGYT
TRBJ2-5 TRBV7-8 ASSLAGGMDETQY
TRBJ2-7 TRBV29-1 SAVTEVSYEQY
TRBJ1-3 TRBV18 ASSPLQETGNTIY
TRBJ1-5 TRBV28 ASSRLGPGQGGNQPQH
TRBJ1-5 TRBV7-8 ASSLLIGEGARDSNQPQH
TRBJ2-7 TRBV10-2 ASGELQGRRHEQY
TRBJ1-1 TRBV10-3 AISGGGGNTEAF
TRBJ2-7 TRBV6-5 ASSSDRAPYEQY
TRBJ2-2 TRBV5-6 ASSFTGGATGELF
TRBJ2-2 TRBV7-9 ASSPQGFGELF
TRBJ2-1 TRBV19 ASSIDVKGDEQF
TRBJ1-5 TRBV15 ATSREQGNQPQH
TRBJ2-1 TRBV19 ASRGYNEQF
TRBJ2-7 TRBV5-8 ASSLGLAGGSGDEQY
TRBJ1-2 TRBV11-2 ASSLGQNYGYT
TRBJ2-5 TRBV29-1 SVLGEPQETQY
TRBJ2-5 TRBV27 ASSSINRGGGETQY
TRBJ1-4 TRBV6-5 ASSYGQWATNEKLF
TRBJ2-3 TRBV4-1 ASSQVAFSTDTQY
TRBJ2-1 TRBV15 ATSSRLDYNEQF